The 20 T cell receptor beta chains listed next were all sequenced from one sample in a study of beta chain features in type 1 diabetes. What was sequenced were expressed TCRB transcripts, since all of the isolated RNA had been reverse transcribed. Using immunoSEQ multiplex PCR, the repertoire was profiled, and TCRdb retains in-frame clones only, with some absent. The sample contains 970,000 or so clones, 17% of which appear only once. The specimen was naive CD4+ T cells from blood. Receptors originate from a woman aged 18-35 years in good health.

V gene TRBV6-5 combines with J gene TRBJ2-7, with D perhaps assigned TRBD1 or TRBD2 (5 bases each). The CDR3 is 16 residues long. Looked up from germline, CDR1 is MNHEY and CDR2 is SVGAGI. Trimming cost V 3 bases and J 1 base, with 16 bases left between them. The CDR3 nucleotides read TGTGCCAGCAGTTATAATTTGGGACGTCGATCCTACGAGCAGTACTTC. This gives the protein CASSYNLGRRSYEQYF.

The chain couples TRBV6-5 to TRBJ1-4; perhaps TRBD1 as D (5 bases). V was trimmed by 0 bases and J by 8 bases, leaving 16 bases between them. Germline V gene data show CDR1 as MNHEY and CDR2 as SVGAGI. The CDR3 runs to 16 residues. The CDR3 loop is CASSYSAPQTEEKLFF. In DNA form, the CDR3 reads TGTGCCAGCAGTTACTCAGCCCCTCAGACAGAAGAAAAACTGTTTTTT.

The chain has TRBV18 and TRBJ2-7, with TRBD2 matching over 11 bases. This CDR3 has 19 residues. Germline loops: CDR1 KGHSH, CDR2 LQKENI. Losses at the gene ends were 1 base for V and 8 bases for J; bases not matched to a gene: 19. The CDR3 reads CASSPQRLAGGRRVEKQYF. The CDR3 DNA follows: TGTGCCAGCTCACCACAACGGCTAGCGGGAGGCCGGAGGGTGGAGAAGCAGTACTTC.

The chain is built from TRBV28 and TRBJ1-2; possible D gene TRBD1, 6 bases. Trimming took off 6 bases at V and 4 bases at J, with 15 bases between the two ends. The CDR3 consists of 14 residues. Germline lookup yields CDR1 MDHEN and CDR2 SYDVKM. Here the CDR3 DNA reads TGTGCCAGCAGGGCCGGGACATTCAGCTATGGCTACACCTTC. It yields the protein CASRAGTFSYGYTF.

The chain uses TRBV7-9 and TRBJ2-1; 9 bases are shared with TRBD2. The trim removed 0 bases at V and 7 bases at J, leaving 7 bases unmatched. The CDR3 spans 16 residues. CDR1 is SEHNR, CDR2 FQNEAQ, per germline (reference sequence). The CDR3 region is CASSLAVLAGTNEQFF. The CDR3 DNA is TGTGCCAGCAGCTTAGCCGTCCTAGCGGGGACGAATGAGCAGTTCTTC.

The rearrangement uses TRBV5-6 and TRBJ2-1; TRBD2 is a possible D gene (5 bases). V was pared by 3 bases and J by 7 bases, with 11 bases between. This CDR3 has 13 amino acids. Germline V lookup: CDR1 SGHDT, CDR2 YYEEEE. CDR3 bases: TGTGCCAGCAGCTGGCGACTAAGGAATGAGCAGTTCTTC. It translates to CASSWRLRNEQFF.

The chain couples TRBV6-5 to TRBJ2-7; D is possibly TRBD2 (5 bases). Germline V gene data show CDR1 as MNHEY and CDR2 as SVGAGI. The germline V and J ends were trimmed by 0 bases and 5 bases, with 11 bases remaining between them. There are 14 residues in the CDR3. In DNA, the CDR3 is TGTGCCAGCAGTTACTCGGTTCCCGGGAACGAGCAGTACTTC. This gives the protein CASSYSVPGNEQYF.

This clone has more than one count but fewer than ten. The same CDR3 can be traced to other DNA sequences in this sample. The rearrangement links TRBV28 to TRBJ1-1; no firm D call. This CDR3 contains 12 residues. V lost 3 bases to trimming and J lost 3 bases, with 5 bases between them. Germline CDR1 and CDR2: MDHEN and SYDVKM. CDR3 sequence reads: CASSFGDTEAFF. The DNA of the CDR3 is TGTGCCAGCAGTTTTGGGGACACTGAAGCTTTCTTT. Complete variable domain (other parts from reference TRBV28 and TRBJ1-1): DVKVTQSSRYLVKRTGEKVFLECVQDMDHENMFWYRQDPGLGLRLIYFSYDVKMKEKGDIPEGYSVSREKKERFSLILESASTNQTSMYLCASSFGDTEAFFGQGTRLTVV.

The chain combines TRBV27 with TRBJ2-5; 7 bases are a match to TRBD2. CDR3 length: 13 amino acids. CDR1 is MNHEY, CDR2 SMNVEV, per germline (reference sequence). V shed 6 bases and J 3 bases; nucleotides not matched to a gene: 4. DNA for the CDR3: TGTGCCAGCAGGGCTCTAGCGGAAGAGACCCAGTACTTC. Residues: CASRALAEETQYF.

This clone came up a few times. The same CDR3 is also encoded by other DNA sequences in this sample. The chain recombines TRBV9 with TRBJ1-5; D remains unclear. With 0 bases removed from V and 4 bases from J, the gap between germline ends came to 5 bases. This CDR3 spans 13 amino acids. In germline, CDR1 is SGDLS, CDR2 YYNGEE. CDR3 nucleotides: TGTGCCAGCAGCGTAGGGGCTAATCAGCCCCAGCATTTT. This translates into CASSVGANQPQHF.

This chain joins TRBV15 and TRBJ1-2, with D perhaps TRBD1 (6 bases). CDR1 and CDR2 (germline): LNHNV, YYDKDF (reference sequence). CDR3 length: 16 amino acids. Trimming pared 2 bases from V and 8 bases from J, leaving 21 bases between. As DNA, the CDR3 is TGTGCCACCAGCAGAAAAAAAGGCCGGGACATGTCCGGCTACACCTTC. It is translated as CATSRKKGRDMSGYTF.

This chain connects TRBV2 to TRBJ2-5; 7 bases are a match to TRBD1. V gave up 5 bases and J gave up 5 bases; unmatched junction bases: 8. The germline CDR1 and CDR2 sequences are SNHLY and FYNNEI. This CDR3 spans 14 amino acids. The CDR3 is CASSLDRARETQYF. The CDR3 DNA is TGTGCCAGCAGTCTCGACAGGGCTCGGGAGACCCAGTACTTC.

This clone was found a few times. The chain is built from TRBV5-4 and TRBJ1-2; a possible D gene is TRBD1 (5 bases). The CDR3 length is 14 residues. The V and J ends lost 1 base and 3 bases respectively, with 10 bases between them. Germline lookup yields CDR1 SGHNT and CDR2 YYREEE (reference sequence). The CDR3 nucleotides are TGTGCCAGCAGCTTGTCGGCAGGGCACTATGGCTACACCTTC. Protein product: CASSLSAGHYGYTF.

This clone has only a few counts. This sample includes further DNA sequences coding for the same CDR3. V gene TRBV18 combines with J gene TRBJ2-7, with 7 bases fitting TRBD2. Trimming cost V 2 bases and J 3 bases; bases outside gene matches: 1. CDR3 length equals 13 residues. Germline V gene sequence: CDR1 KGHSH, CDR2 LQKENI. The CDR3 sequence: CASSPGTNYEQYF. The CDR3 DNA follows: TGTGCCAGCTCACCAGGGACTAACTACGAGCAGTACTTC.

The chain recombines TRBV5-1 with TRBJ2-2; 12 bases fit TRBD2. This CDR3 has 14 amino acids. Germline V gene data show CDR1 as SGHRS and CDR2 as YFSETQ. V shed 6 bases, J shed 5 bases, and the junction held 2 bases outside the gene matches. The CDR3 spells CASKGLAGTGELFF. The CDR3, as DNA: TGCGCCAGCAAGGGACTAGCGGGTACCGGGGAGCTGTTTTTT.

The gene calls are TRBV6-6 and TRBJ2-5, with 8 bases matching TRBD2. V lost 5 bases to trimming and J lost 7 bases; unmatched junction nucleotides: 12. CDR1 and CDR2 from the germline V gene are MNHNY and SVGAGI (reference sequence). The CDR3 length is 15 residues. The CDR3 region has the DNA TGTGCCAGCAGTAAACTAGCGGCGAGGGGAGCGACCCAGTACTTC. Translated: CASSKLAARGATQYF.

This clone was counted only a few times. The rearrangement joins TRBV2 to TRBJ2-1, with a tentative D call TRBD1 (5 bases). Germline CDR1 is SNHLY and CDR2 is FYNNEI. The CDR3 is 14 amino acids. Trimming took 2 bases from V and 9 from J, leaving 14 bases between them. The CDR3 DNA is TGTGCCAGCAGTGAAAGGGGTCGGTCTGGTGAGCAGTTCTTC. Translated: CASSERGRSGEQFF. Full variable domain (remainder filled in from reference TRBV2 and TRBJ2-1): EPEVTQTPSHQVTQMGQEVILRCVPISNHLYFYWYRQILGQKVEFLVSFYNNEISEKSEIFDDQFSVERPDGSNFTLKIRSTKLEDSAMYFCASSERGRSGEQFFGPGTRLTVL.

The chain employs TRBV4-3 and TRBJ2-5; D is ambiguous. The V gene's germline CDR1 is LGHNA and CDR2 YSLEER. The V gene lost 1 base and the J gene lost 4 bases, with 13 bases spanning the gap. CDR3 length equals 15 residues. The CDR3 coding sequence is TGCGCCAGCAGCCAAGTCGCGGTAACGGGAGAGACCCAGTACTTC. Amino acids: CASSQVAVTGETQYF.

This clone was seen more than once but under ten times. The V gene is TRBV5-1, the J gene TRBJ2-1; D remains unclear. The CDR3 length is 13 residues. From germline, CDR1 is SGHRS and CDR2 YFSETQ. With 0 bases removed from V and 14 bases from J, the gap between germline ends came to 15 bases. The CDR3 is CASSLGSEGPEFF. The CDR3 bases are TGCGCCAGCAGCTTGGGGAGCGAAGGGCCGGAGTTCTTC.

This clone showed up many times. V and J are TRBV10-3 and TRBJ2-1, with D possibly TRBD2 on 5 matching bases. The V and J ends lost 7 bases and 5 bases respectively, with 15 bases between them. This CDR3 comprises 14 residues. Germline CDR1 and CDR2: ENHRY and SYGVKD. CDR3 residues: CAITPFGGDNEQFF. CDR3 nucleotide sequence: TGTGCCATCACCCCCTTTGGAGGAGACAATGAGCAGTTCTTC.